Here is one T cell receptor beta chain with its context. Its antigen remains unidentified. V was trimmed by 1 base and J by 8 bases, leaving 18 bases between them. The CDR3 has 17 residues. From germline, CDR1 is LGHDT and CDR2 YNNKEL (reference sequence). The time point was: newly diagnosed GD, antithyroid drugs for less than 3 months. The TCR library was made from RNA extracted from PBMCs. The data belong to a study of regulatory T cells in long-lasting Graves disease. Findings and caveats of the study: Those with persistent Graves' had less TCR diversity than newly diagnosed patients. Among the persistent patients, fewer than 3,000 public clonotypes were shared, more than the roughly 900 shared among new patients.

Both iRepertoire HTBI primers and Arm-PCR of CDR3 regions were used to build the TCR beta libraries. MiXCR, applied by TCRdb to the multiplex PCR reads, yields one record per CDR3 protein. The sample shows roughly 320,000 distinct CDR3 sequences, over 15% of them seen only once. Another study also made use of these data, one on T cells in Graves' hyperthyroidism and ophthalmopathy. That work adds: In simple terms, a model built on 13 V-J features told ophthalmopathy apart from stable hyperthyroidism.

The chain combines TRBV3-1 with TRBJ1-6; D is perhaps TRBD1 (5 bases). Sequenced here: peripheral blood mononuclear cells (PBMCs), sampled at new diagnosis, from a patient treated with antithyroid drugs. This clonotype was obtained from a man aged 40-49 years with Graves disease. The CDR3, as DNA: TGTGCCAGCAGCCAAGTCGGTGGGGCTGATGTTGATTCACCCCTCCACTTT. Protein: CASSQVGGADVDSPLHF.